The table lists the clone carrying this TCR beta chain with a count of one. What it recognizes is unknown. Sequenced by immunoSEQ multiplex PCR; TCRdb stores in-frame clones only, minus some. Found here are 850,000 to 1,200,000 clones, 65% to 80% of them singletons; the top ten hold 1.4%. The CDR3 has 17 amino acids. Per germline, CDR1 LNHDA and CDR2 SQIVND (reference sequence). J lost 1 base, V lost 5 bases, and 11 bases had no gene match. These data belong to a study of shared clonotypes between healthy human individuals. Findings and caveats of the study: Specimens sampled were limited to blood, with tissue repertoires likely differing.

The chain joins TRBV19 to TRBJ1-1; 9 nucleotides agree with TRBD1. Sequencing was carried out using memory CD4+ T cells sorted from blood. The subset is: CD45RA-negative fraction. The clonotype was recovered from a young man in good health. Written as DNA, the CDR3 is TGTGCCAGTAGTGAAGGGACAGGGAGGGTTAAGAACACTGAAGCTTTCTTT. As protein: CASSEGTGRVKNTEAFF.